This T cell receptor beta chain was sequenced for a study of identical twins. General study points: Insertions were reduced in abundant cord blood beta clonotypes but not in memory repertoires.

In germline, CDR1 is MNHEY, CDR2 SVGAGI. V dropped 2 bases and J dropped 6 bases, with 10 bases sitting between them. The CDR3 has 13 amino acids. Using its own MiXCR run on the 5' RACE reads, TCRdb lists one record per CDR3 protein. The repertoire consists of about 100,000 distinct CDR3 sequences, with 5.5% to 7% occurring once and the leading ten covering around 12%. This clonotype occurred many times. Its target is not known. The receptor comes from a woman in her fifties or sixties in good health. The chain recombines TRBV6-5 with TRBJ1-1; maybe TRBD1 (5 bases). Sequencing was carried out using memory T cells sorted from blood. The CDR3 spells CASSYGRAAEAFF. CDR3 nucleotide sequence: TGTGCCAGCAGTTACGGCAGGGCCGCTGAAGCTTTCTTT.